The 4 T cell receptor beta chains in this list originate from one sample, sequenced in a study of kidney transplant recipient with SARS-CoV-2 infection. TCRdb used MiXCR to reprocess the reads, holding one entry per CDR3 protein. The sample yields 200,000 to 300,000 distinct CDR3 sequences, around 30% seen once. Source: a blood sample, taken at baseline and on roughly day 120 from a kidney transplant recipient. The receptors here all came from a young adult male patient who had COVID-19 and was a kidney transplant recipient. The T cells may partly be graft donor cells.

This clonotype came up many times. The genes are TRBV12-3 or TRBV12-4 and TRBJ1-4, with D unresolved. Trimming pared 6 bases from V and 4 bases from J, leaving 12 bases between. The CDR3 is made up of 14 amino acids. The CDR3 DNA reads as TGTGCCAGCAGGACCGGGTCCTTTAATGAAAAACTGTTTTTT. Protein product: CASRTGSFNEKLFF.

Note on this clonotype: Being one base from a much bigger clone, this may be a read error. The chain has TRBV5-1 and TRBJ2-5; 13 bases are a match to TRBD2. The germline V gene encodes CDR1 SGHRS and CDR2 YFSETQ. The CDR3 consists of 15 residues. Trimming cost V 5 bases and J 5 bases; bases outside gene matches: 6. The CDR3 spells CASRSGTSGKETQYF. CDR3 DNA sequence: TGCGCCAGCAGATCCGGGACTAGCGGGAAGGAGACCCAGTACTTC.

This clonotype appeared many times. J is TRBJ2-5 and V is TRBV5-1; 7 nucleotides agree with TRBD1. The V and J ends lost 3 bases and 5 bases, in that order; junction bases with no gene match: 7. Looked up from germline, CDR1 is SGHRS and CDR2 is YFSETQ. CDR3 size: 14 residues. The CDR3 nucleotides read TGCGCCAGCAGCTCCACAGGGGCCGGGGAGACCCAGTACTTC. Translation: CASSSTGAGETQYF.

This clonotype was detected many times. Here the CDR3 reads CASSRGTLEAFF. The CDR3 nucleotides read TGTGCCAGCAGCCGCGGGACCCTTGAAGCTTTCTTT. This chain uses TRBV28 with TRBJ1-1; D may be TRBD1 (5 bases). V lost 6 bases and J 7 bases, leaving 12 bases between the germline ends. Germline-derived CDR1 and CDR2 are MDHEN and SYDVKM. There are 12 residues in the CDR3.